A single sample gave rise to the 19 T cell receptor beta chains below, sequenced in a study of T cells in tumors after PD-1 blockade (dated by TCRdb to the late 2010s). Read against the paper, the sample's time point label means: after anti-PD-1 therapy. Libraries were constructed by the immunoSEQ multiplex PCR assay. TCRdb re-hosts the immuneACCESS table, in-frame sequences only. Its copies lack some clones; in the studies checked, an unresolved V gene accounts for under half of them, and the cause for the rest is not known. A total of approximately 8,100 clones appear in this sample, around 62% of them only once. Of the sample, approximately 4.5% is held by the ten largest clones. Sequenced material: tumor tissue, taken after anti-PD-1 treatment. Receptors originate from a human donor with basal cell carcinoma.

V is TRBV30 and J is TRBJ1-2, with TRBD1 identical over 12 bases. Germline CDR1 is GTSNPN and CDR2 is SVGIG (reference sequence). The CDR3 is made up of 14 amino acids. The junction had 8 bases not matched to a gene; V was cut back by 4 bases and J by 8 bases. The CDR3 sequence is CAWNSGQGARGYTF. CDR3 nucleotide sequence: TGTGCCTGGAACTCGGGACAGGGGGCTCGAGGCTACACCTTC.

The gene calls are TRBV10-1 and TRBJ2-1; D remains ambiguous. The V end lost 2 bases, the J end lost 5 bases, and 7 bases lay between the germline ends. The CDR3 loop spans 13 amino acids. Germline V gene sequence: CDR1 WNHNN, CDR2 SYGVQD (reference sequence). The CDR3 protein is CASSERLNNEQFF. The CDR3 nucleotides read TGCGCCAGCAGTGAGAGATTGAACAATGAGCAGTTCTTC.

The chain is built from TRBV6-5 and TRBJ1-2; D is possibly TRBD1 (5 bases). This CDR3 has 13 amino acids. The V and J ends lost 3 bases and 8 bases respectively, with 13 bases between them. The germline CDR1 and CDR2 sequences are MNHEY and SVGAGI. Here the CDR3 reads CASSYQGREGYTF. CDR3 DNA: TGTGCCAGCAGTTATCAGGGTAGAGAAGGCTACACCTTC.

The chain links TRBV27 to TRBJ2-3, with 7 bases aligning to TRBD1. The CDR3 runs 15 residues. The V and J ends lost 4 bases and 4 bases, in that order; junction bases with no gene match: 8. Germline CDR1 MNHEY, CDR2 SMNVEV (reference sequence). The CDR3 DNA is TGTGCCAGCAGTTCTGAGGGGGCGCACTCAGATACGCAGTATTTT. Protein: CASSSEGAHSDTQYF.

In this sample, this clone is medium-sized. This rearrangement joins TRBV12-5 to TRBJ2-7; 8 bases fit TRBD2. The CDR3 contains 16 residues. V was pared by 1 base and J by 4 bases, with 9 bases of the junction left unmatched. Germline lookup yields CDR1 LGHNT and CDR2 FRNRAP. CDR3 protein: CASGLAEGTRRYEQYF. Written as DNA, the CDR3 is TGTGCTAGTGGTTTGGCAGAGGGGACTAGAAGGTACGAGCAGTACTTC.

In its sample, this clone was seen a few times. This sequence joins TRBV5-1 and TRBJ2-7; 7 nucleotides line up with TRBD1. Germline trimming cut 0 bases from V and 1 base from J; bases unmatched to any gene: 4. CDR3 length: 15 residues. Germline V gives CDR1 SGHRS, CDR2 YFSETQ. CDR3 sequence (DNA): TGCGCCAGCAGCTTGGGGACAGGCACGTCCTACGAGCAGTACTTC. It yields the protein CASSLGTGTSYEQYF.

Relative to its sample, this clone is medium-sized. CDR3 loop: CASGLDWGGQNTEAFF. The CDR3, as DNA: TGTGCTAGTGGTTTGGATTGGGGGGGCCAGAACACTGAAGCTTTCTTT. The chain employs TRBV12-5 and TRBJ1-1, with a weak D call TRBD1 (6 bases). Germline V lookup: CDR1 LGHNT, CDR2 FRNRAP. This CDR3 is 16 amino acids long. The V end lost 1 base, the J end lost 1 base, and 13 bases lay between the germline ends.

The chain links TRBV5-1 to TRBJ2-3; TRBD1 or TRBD2 may be the D gene (6 bases each). Germline V lookup: CDR1 SGHRS, CDR2 YFSETQ. The CDR3 consists of 12 residues. The V end lost 4 bases, the J end lost 4 bases, and 7 bases lay between the germline ends. The CDR3: CASSRGADTQYF. CDR3 nucleotide sequence: TGCGCCAGCAGCAGGGGGGCAGATACGCAGTATTTT.

This chain links TRBV5-5 with TRBJ2-3; TRBD2 matches at 11 bases. With 4 bases clipped from V and 6 bases from J, the junction kept 7 bases outside the gene matches. Germline V CDR1 and CDR2: SGHKS, YYEKEE (reference sequence). The CDR3 covers 15 residues. Written as DNA, the CDR3 is TGTGCCAGCAGCCCACTAGCGGGGGAGCGGGATACGCAGTATTTT. Translated: CASSPLAGERDTQYF. The entire variable domain, with the rest obtained from reference TRBV5-5 and TRBJ2-3, is as follows: DAGVTQSPTHLIKTRGQQVTLRCSPISGHKSVSWYQQVLGQGPQFIFQYYEKEERGRGNFPDRFSARQFPNYSSELNVNALLLGDSALYLCASSPLAGERDTQYFGPGTRLTVL.

J is TRBJ2-7 and V is TRBV29-1, with TRBD1 as a possible D gene (6 bases). Germline values: CDR1 SQVTM, CDR2 ANQGSEA. V lost 6 bases and J lost 9, with 21 bases in between. The CDR3 length is 13 residues. For the CDR3, the DNA is TGCAGCGTCGGGCCCAGGGGCGAGGGGAGGCAGTACTTC. It translates to CSVGPRGEGRQYF.

This clone turned up a few times. V usage is TRBV7-9 and J usage is TRBJ2-5, with D possibly being TRBD1 or TRBD2 (5 bases each). This CDR3 is 13 amino acids long. Germline V gene sequence: CDR1 SEHNR, CDR2 FQNEAQ (reference sequence). V shed 5 bases and J shed 3 bases, with 10 bases lying between them. CDR3 nucleotide sequence: TGTGCCAGCAGCAAGGGACGGGAAGAGACCCAGTACTTC. This sequence encodes CASSKGREETQYF.

The chain has TRBV5-6 and TRBJ1-4; weak D call: TRBD1 (6 bases). CDR1 is SGHDT, CDR2 YYEEEE, per germline. The CDR3 spans 13 residues. With 5 bases removed from V and 5 bases from J, the gap between germline ends came to 10 bases. The CDR3 loop reads CASRGQFNEKLFF. CDR3 sequence (DNA): TGTGCCAGCAGAGGACAGTTCAATGAAAAACTGTTTTTT.

Written as DNA, the CDR3 is TGTGCCAGCAGCCCGGGGACAGTAAACACTGAAGCTTTCTTT. Translation gives CASSPGTVNTEAFF. The chain recombines TRBV7-6 with TRBJ1-1; 7 nucleotides agree with TRBD1. V shed 5 bases, J shed 2 bases, and the junction held 5 bases outside the gene matches. CDR3 length: 14 amino acids. Germline values: CDR1 SGHVS, CDR2 FNYEAQ.

The chain is built from TRBV6-4 and TRBJ2-3, with a weak D call TRBD1 (5 bases). The CDR3 runs to 14 residues. Trimming left V 6 bases short and J 0 bases short, with 10 bases between. The germline CDR1 and CDR2 sequences are MRHNA and SNTAGT. CDR3 in DNA: TGTGCCAGCAGAGTGACAGCTAGCACAGATACGCAGTATTTT. This gives the protein CASRVTASTDTQYF.

The V gene is TRBV6-1, the J gene TRBJ1-2; D may be TRBD1 (5 bases). Per the germline V gene, CDR1 is MNHNS and CDR2 is SASEGT. Trimming cost V 4 bases and J 0 bases, with 24 bases left between them. This CDR3 has 19 residues. The CDR3 region is CASSVFTGTVSLSNYGYTF. CDR3 DNA: TGTGCCAGCAGTGTGTTTACCGGGACCGTCAGCCTTTCTAACTATGGCTACACCTTC.

CDR3 sequence (DNA): TGTGCCTGGAGTCAGGGTGCGGGGGCCAACGTCCTGACTTTC. Protein product: CAWSQGAGANVLTF. The chain has TRBV30 and TRBJ2-6, with D perhaps TRBD1 (5 bases). The germline V gene has CDR1 GTSNPN and CDR2 SVGIG (reference sequence). Trimming stripped 2 bases from V and 4 bases from J, with 9 bases between. The CDR3 is 14 residues long.

This chain links TRBV7-2 with TRBJ2-2; 7 bases are a match to TRBD2. The CDR3 spans 15 residues. V lost 4 bases to trimming and J lost 7 bases; unmatched junction nucleotides: 9. In germline, CDR1 is SGHTA, CDR2 FQGNSA. Here the CDR3 DNA reads TGTGCCAGCAGCTCCGGGACTATCCTCGACGGGGAGCTGTTTTTT. This translates into CASSSGTILDGELFF.

This chain joins TRBV5-1 and TRBJ1-1; the D is unclear. This CDR3 region has 16 residues. CDR1 and CDR2 (germline): SGHRS, YFSETQ. Deletions cut 2 bases from V and 1 base from J, with 15 bases between. CDR3 sequence reads: CASSFVSGRRNTEAFF. As DNA, the CDR3 is TGCGCCAGCAGCTTCGTATCGGGTAGAAGGAACACTGAAGCTTTCTTT. Filled out from reference TRBV5-1 and TRBJ1-1, the complete variable domain reads KAGVTQTPRYLIKTRGQQVTLSCSPISGHRSVSWYQQTPGQGLQFLFEYFSETQRNKGNFPGRFSGRQFSNSRSEMNVSTLELGDSALYLCASSFVSGRRNTEAFFGQGTRLTVV.

This clone was recorded only once. The rearrangement uses TRBV20-1 and TRBJ2-5; D unclear. The CDR3 sequence is 10 residues long. Germline V gene data show CDR1 as DFQATT and CDR2 as SNEGSKA (reference sequence). The V end was cut by 3 bases, the J end by 6 bases, with 5 bases between. The CDR3 protein is CSASNKTQYF. The CDR3 DNA reads TGCAGTGCTAGCAACAAGACCCAGTACTTC.